There are many counts of the clone carrying this T cell receptor (beta chain). Its antigen is undetermined. Unique molecular identifiers tagged the TCRbeta library. TCRdb re-derived calls from the PCR reads in MiXCR, one entry per CDR3 protein. The table includes some 300,000 distinct CDR3 sequences, just over 7.5% detected once. These data come from a study of T-cell reconstitution after alpha-beta-depleted transplantation in children. Study observations and caveats: About two months after transplant, alpha-beta T cells reportedly came from several hundred expanded graft clones. Among T cells one year after transplant, newly produced cells accounted for most counts and diversity. For some patients, TCRbeta diversity was high at day 60 because of recipient T cells and thymic progenitors that survived.

CDR3 length: 16 residues. V lost 5 bases to trimming and J lost 8 bases, with 21 bases between them. This specimen was peripheral blood, taken 360 days after TCRalphabeta/CD19-depleted stem cell transplant. The TCR sequence derives from a female patient between 2 and 10 years old who had a stem cell transplant for Fanconi anemia, so the T cells may come from the graft donor. The chain uses TRBV12-3 or TRBV12-4 and TRBJ2-2; tentatively, D is TRBD1 (6 bases). CDR3 coding DNA: TGTGCCAGCAGTCTACAAATCGGGGACACAATAGGGGAGCTGTTTTTT. Amino acids: CASSLQIGDTIGELFF.